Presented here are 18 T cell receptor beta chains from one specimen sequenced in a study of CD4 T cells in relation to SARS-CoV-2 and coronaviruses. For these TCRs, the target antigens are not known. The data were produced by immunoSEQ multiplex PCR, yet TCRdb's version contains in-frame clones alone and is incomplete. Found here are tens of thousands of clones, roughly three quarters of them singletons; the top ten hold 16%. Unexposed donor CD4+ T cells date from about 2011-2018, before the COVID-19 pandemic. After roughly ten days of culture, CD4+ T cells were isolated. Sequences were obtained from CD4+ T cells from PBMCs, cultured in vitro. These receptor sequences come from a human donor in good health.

In nucleotides, the CDR3 is TGCAGCGTTTCACATGGGGGCACTGAAGCTTTCTTT. Translating it yields CSVSHGGTEAFF. The chain employs TRBV29-1 and TRBJ1-1; D possibly corresponds to TRBD1 (5 bases). V was trimmed by 5 bases and J by 4 bases, leaving 11 bases between them. CDR1 and CDR2 (germline): SQVTM, ANQGSEA. The CDR3 extends over 12 amino acids.

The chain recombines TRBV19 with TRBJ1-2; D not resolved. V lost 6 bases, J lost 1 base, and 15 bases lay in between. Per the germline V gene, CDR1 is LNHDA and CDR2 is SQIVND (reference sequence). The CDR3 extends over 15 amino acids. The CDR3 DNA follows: TGTGCCAGTAGCCCTGGTGGAACTCGTAACTATGGCTACACCTTC. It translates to CASSPGGTRNYGYTF.

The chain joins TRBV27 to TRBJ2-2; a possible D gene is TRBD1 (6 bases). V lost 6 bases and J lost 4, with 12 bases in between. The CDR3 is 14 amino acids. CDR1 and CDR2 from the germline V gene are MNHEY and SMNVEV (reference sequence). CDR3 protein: CASRRGQRTGELFF. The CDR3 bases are TGTGCCAGCAGACGCGGACAGCGCACCGGGGAGCTGTTTTTT.

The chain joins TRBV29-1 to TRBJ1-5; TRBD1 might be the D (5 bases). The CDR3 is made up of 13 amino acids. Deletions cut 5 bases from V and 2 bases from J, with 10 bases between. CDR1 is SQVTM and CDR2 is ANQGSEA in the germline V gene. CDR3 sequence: CSVMLGGNQPQHF. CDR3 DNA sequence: TGCAGCGTTATGCTGGGGGGCAATCAGCCCCAGCATTTT.

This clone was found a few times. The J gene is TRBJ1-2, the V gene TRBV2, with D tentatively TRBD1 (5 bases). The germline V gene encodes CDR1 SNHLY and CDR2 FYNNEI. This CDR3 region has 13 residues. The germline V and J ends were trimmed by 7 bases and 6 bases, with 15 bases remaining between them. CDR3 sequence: CASTTRRVDGYTF. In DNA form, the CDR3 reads TGTGCCAGCACCACTCGCAGGGTGGATGGCTACACCTTC.

This chain's CDR3 is CASSPGGGVETQYF. CDR3 in DNA: TGTGCCAGCAGTCCGGGTGGCGGGGTCGAGACCCAGTACTTC. The rearrangement links TRBV6-5 to TRBJ2-5; perhaps TRBD2 as D (6 bases). The V gene's germline CDR1 is MNHEY and CDR2 SVGAGI. V was trimmed by 5 bases and J by 5 bases, leaving 15 bases between them. The CDR3 loop spans 14 amino acids.

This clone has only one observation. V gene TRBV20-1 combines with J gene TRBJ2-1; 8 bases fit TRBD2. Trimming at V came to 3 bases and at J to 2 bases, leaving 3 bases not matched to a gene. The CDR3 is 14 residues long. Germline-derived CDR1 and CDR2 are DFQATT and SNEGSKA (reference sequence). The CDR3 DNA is TGCAGTGCTAGTTTCGGGGGGGCCTACAATGAGCAGTTCTTC. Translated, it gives CSASFGGAYNEQFF.

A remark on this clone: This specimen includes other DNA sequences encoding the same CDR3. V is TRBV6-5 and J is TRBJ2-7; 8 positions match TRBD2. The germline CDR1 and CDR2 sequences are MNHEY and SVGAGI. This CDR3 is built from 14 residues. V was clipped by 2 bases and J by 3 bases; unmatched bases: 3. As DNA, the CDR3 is TGTGCCAGCAGTTACGGGCTAGCGGGCTACGAGCAGTACTTC. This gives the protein CASSYGLAGYEQYF.

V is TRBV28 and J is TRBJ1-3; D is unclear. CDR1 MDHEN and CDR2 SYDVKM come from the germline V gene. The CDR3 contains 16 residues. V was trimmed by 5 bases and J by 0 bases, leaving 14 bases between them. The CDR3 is CASSILGRSSGNTIYF. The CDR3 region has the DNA TGTGCCAGCAGTATACTAGGACGGAGCTCTGGAAACACCATATATTTT.

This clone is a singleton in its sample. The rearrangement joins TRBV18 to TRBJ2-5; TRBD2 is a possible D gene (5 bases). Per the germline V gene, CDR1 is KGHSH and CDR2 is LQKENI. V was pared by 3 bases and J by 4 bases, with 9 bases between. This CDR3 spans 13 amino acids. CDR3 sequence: CASSPGLAETQYF. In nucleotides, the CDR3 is TGTGCCAGCTCACCCGGACTCGCAGAGACCCAGTACTTC.

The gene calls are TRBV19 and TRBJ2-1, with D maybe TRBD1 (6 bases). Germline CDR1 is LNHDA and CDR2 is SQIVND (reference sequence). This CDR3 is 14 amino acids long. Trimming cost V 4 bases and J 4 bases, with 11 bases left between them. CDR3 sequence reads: CASSTIGGYNEQFF. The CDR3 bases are TGTGCCAGTAGTACGATAGGGGGTTACAATGAGCAGTTCTTC.

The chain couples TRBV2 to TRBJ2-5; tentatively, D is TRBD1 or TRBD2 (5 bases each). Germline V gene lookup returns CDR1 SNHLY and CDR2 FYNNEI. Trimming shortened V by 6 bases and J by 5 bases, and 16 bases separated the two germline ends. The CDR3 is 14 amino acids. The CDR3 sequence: CASRTGTLGETQYF. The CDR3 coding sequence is TGTGCCAGCAGAACCGGGACCCTAGGGGAGACCCAGTACTTC.

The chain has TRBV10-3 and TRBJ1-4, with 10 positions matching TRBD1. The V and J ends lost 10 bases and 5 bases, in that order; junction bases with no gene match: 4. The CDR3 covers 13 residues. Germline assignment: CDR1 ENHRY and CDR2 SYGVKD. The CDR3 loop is CATGTGANEKLFF. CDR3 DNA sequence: TGTGCCACCGGGACAGGGGCGAATGAAAAACTGTTTTTT.

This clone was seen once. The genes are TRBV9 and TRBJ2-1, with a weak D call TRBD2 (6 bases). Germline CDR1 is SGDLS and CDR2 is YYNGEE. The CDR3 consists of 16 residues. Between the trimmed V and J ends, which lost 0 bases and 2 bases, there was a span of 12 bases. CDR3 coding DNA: TGTGCCAGCAGCGTAGTAGGAGCGGGTGCCTACAATGAGCAGTTCTTC. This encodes CASSVVGAGAYNEQFF.

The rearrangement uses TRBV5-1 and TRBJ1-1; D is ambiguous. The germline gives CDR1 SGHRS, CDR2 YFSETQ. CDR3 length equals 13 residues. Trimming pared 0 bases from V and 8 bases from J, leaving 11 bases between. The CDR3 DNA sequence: TGCGCCAGCAGCTTGGACAGCAACAACGAAGCTTTCTTT. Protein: CASSLDSNNEAFF.

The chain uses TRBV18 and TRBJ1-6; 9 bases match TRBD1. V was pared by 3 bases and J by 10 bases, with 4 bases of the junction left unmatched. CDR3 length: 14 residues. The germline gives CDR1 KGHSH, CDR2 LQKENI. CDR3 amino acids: CASSPTGGESPLHF. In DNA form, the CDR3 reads TGTGCCAGCTCACCTACAGGGGGCGAATCACCCCTCCACTTT. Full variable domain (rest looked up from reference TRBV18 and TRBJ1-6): NAGVMQNPRHLVRRRGQEARLRCSPMKGHSHVYWYRQLPEEGLKFMVYLQKENIIDESGMPKERFSAEFPKEGPSILRIQQVVRGDSAAYFCASSPTGGESPLHFGNGTRLTVT.

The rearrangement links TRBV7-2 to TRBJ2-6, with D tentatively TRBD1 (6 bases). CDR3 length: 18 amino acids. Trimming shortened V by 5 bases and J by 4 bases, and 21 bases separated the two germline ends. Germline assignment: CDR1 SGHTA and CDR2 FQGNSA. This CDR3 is CASSPRDTIVSGANVLTF. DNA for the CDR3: TGTGCCAGCAGCCCCCGGGACACCATTGTCTCGGGGGCCAACGTCCTGACTTTC.

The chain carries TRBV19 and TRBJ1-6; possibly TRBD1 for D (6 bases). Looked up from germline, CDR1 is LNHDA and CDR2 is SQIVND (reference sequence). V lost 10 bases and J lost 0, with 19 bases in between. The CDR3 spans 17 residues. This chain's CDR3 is CAITGTVISSYNSPLHF. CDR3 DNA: TGTGCCATTACAGGGACTGTAATAAGCTCCTATAATTCACCCCTCCACTTT.